Shown below are 12 T cell receptor beta chains from a single sample sequenced in a study of Tregs in tolerant kidney transplant recipients. Generated by immunoSEQ multiplex PCR, the TCRdb table keeps only in-frame clones and is missing some. With about 2,700 clones in the sample, the ten largest clones hold roughly 5.6%. Recipient PBMCs carried a CFSE label and met irradiated graft donor PBMCs for over five days before FACS sorting. These TCRs' antigens remain unknown. Sample: CD8+ T cells from blood cultured with allogeneic cells, taken before the transplant. The receptors stem from a human patient who received a combined kidney and bone marrow transplant.

Worth noting for this clone: From the germline J gene comes the end of the CDR3, since the read stops 3 residues before it. The chain couples TRBV11-2 to TRBJ1-1; 7 bases line up with TRBD1. The ends lost 4 bases at V and 6 bases at J; junction bases unmatched: 5. CDR1 is SGHAT, CDR2 FQNNGV, per germline. CDR3 size: 13 residues. CDR3 protein: CASSYRGLAEAFF. The CDR3 DNA, read in part, is TGTGCCAGCAGCTACAGGGGCTTGGCTGAA. Full variable domain (outside the CDR3, taken from reference TRBV11-2 and TRBJ1-1): EAGVAQSPRYKIIEKRQSVAFWCNPISGHATLYWYQQILGQGPKLLIQFQNNGVVDDSQLPKDRFSAERLKGVDSTLKIQPAKLEDSAVYLCASSYRGLAEAFFGQGTRLTVV.

Of note for this clone: The read halts 3 residues ahead of the CDR3 end, with the missing end drawn from the germline J gene. The chain carries TRBV28 and TRBJ1-4, with no clear D. The CDR3 spans 16 residues. Germline values: CDR1 MDHEN, CDR2 SYDVKM. V lost 1 base to trimming and J lost 4 bases, with 13 bases between them. The sequenced CDR3 bases are TGTGCCAGCAGTTTATATCCGGCGGCCATTAATGAAAAA. Translation: CASSLYPAAINEK. The full CDR3 protein is CASSLYPAAINEKLFF. Using reference TRBV28 and TRBJ1-4 for the parts outside the CDR3, the full variable domain is DVKVTQSSRYLVKRTGEKVFLECVQDMDHENMFWYRQDPGLGLRLIYFSYDVKMKEKGDIPEGYSVSREKKERFSLILESASTNQTSMYLCASSLYPAAINEKLFFGSGTQLSVL.

Regarding this clone: The sequence runs out 3 residues before the end of the CDR3; the remainder is reconstructed from the germline J gene. The chain joins TRBV13 to TRBJ2-2; 7 positions agree with TRBD2. CDR1 is PRHDT, CDR2 FYEKMQ, per germline (reference sequence). The CDR3 totals 14 residues. The trim removed 3 bases at V and 4 bases at J, leaving 2 bases unmatched. The covered CDR3 bases are TGTGCCAGCAGCTTGGGGGGGAGCACCGGGGAG. It translates to CASSLGGSTGE. Given in full, the CDR3 is CASSLGGSTGELFF. Based on the CDR3 plus reference TRBV13 and TRBJ2-2, the full variable domain is AAGVIQSPRHLIKEKRETATLKCYPIPRHDTVYWYQQGPGQDPQFLISFYEKMQSDKGSIPDRFSAQQFSDYHSELNMSSLELGDSALYFCASSLGGSTGELFFGEGSRLTVL.

This clone is labeled large (0.1 to 1%) based on frequency. Read sequence stops 3 residues before the CDR3 end, and the germline J gene provides the missing end. The V call is TRBV7-6, the J call TRBJ2-3, with D perhaps given as TRBD1 or TRBD2 (5 bases each). V shed 5 bases and J shed 6 bases, with 21 bases lying between them. Germline V CDR1 and CDR2: SGHVS, FNYEAQ. The CDR3 extends over 16 amino acids. The CDR3 DNA, read in part, is TGTGCCAGCAGCGCCCAGGGAGTTTTTTTATACGATACG. The encoded protein is CASSAQGVFLYDT. The complete CDR3 reads CASSAQGVFLYDTQYF.

By frequency, this clone registers medium-sized. Coverage ceases 3 residues before the CDR3 finishes, and the germline J gene fills in the end. V is TRBV19 and J is TRBJ2-4; 7 bases line up with TRBD1. CDR3 length: 13 amino acids. V lost 4 bases to trimming and J lost 8 bases; unmatched junction nucleotides: 5. Germline V gene data show CDR1 as LNHDA and CDR2 as SQIVND (reference sequence). The CDR3 bases that were read are TGTGCCAGTAGTACCCTCGGGACAGACATT. Protein: CASSTLGTDI. The whole CDR3 sequence is CASSTLGTDIQYF. The full variable domain, in which reference TRBV19 and TRBJ2-4 provide the parts outside the CDR3, is DGGITQSPKYLFRKEGQNVTLSCEQNLNHDAMYWYRQDPGQGLRLIYYSQIVNDFQKGDIAEGYSVSREKKESFPLTVTSAQKNPTAFYLCASSTLGTDIQYFGAGTRLSVL.

CDR3 DNA (partial): TGTGCCAGCGCCGACTCTGTGGGGCCAGGCTATGGC. Translation: CASADSVGPGYG. The entire CDR3 reads CASADSVGPGYGYTF. The V call is TRBV7-8, the J call TRBJ1-2; perhaps TRBD1 as D (5 bases). The read stops 3 residues short of the end of the CDR3; the missing end is completed from the germline J gene. This CDR3 is built from 15 residues. CDR1 and CDR2 (germline): SGHVS, FQNEAQ. V was shortened by 8 bases and J by 4 bases, with 20 bases between the two germline ends.

As regards this clone: The missing CDR3 end, 3 residues past where the read stops, is filled in from the germline J gene. The V and J genes are TRBV15 and TRBJ2-5, with 7 bases fitting TRBD2. Germline trimming cut 6 bases from V and 4 bases from J; bases unmatched to any gene: 8. The CDR3 runs to 14 residues. From germline, CDR1 is LNHNV and CDR2 YYDKDF (reference sequence). The CDR3 DNA, read in part, is TGTGCCACCAGGAAGGCGGGGGAGGGAGAGACC. Amino acids: CATRKAGEGET. The entire CDR3 is CATRKAGEGETQYF.

The CDR3 DNA, read in part, is TGTGCCAGCAGCTTGTCCCCGGGGATGAACACTGAA. Translating gives CASSLSPGMNTE. The entire CDR3 sequence reads CASSLSPGMNTEAFF. The genes are TRBV5-6 and TRBJ1-1; D is uncertain. From the germline J gene comes the end of the CDR3, since the read stops 3 residues before it. Trimming shortened V by 1 base and J by 0 bases, and 10 bases separated the two germline ends. Germline values: CDR1 SGHDT, CDR2 YYEEEE. This CDR3 spans 15 amino acids.

About this clone: Germline is not matched at one junction end, which may reflect a read error. Read coverage stops 3 residues before the CDR3 terminus; the germline J gene supplies the remainder. The chain joins TRBV13 to TRBJ2-1; TRBD1 might be the D (6 bases). Germline-derived CDR1 and CDR2 are PRHDT and FYEKMQ (reference sequence). The CDR3 spans 13 residues. The CDR3 sequence is CTSSLQGYNEQFF. The CDR3 bases that were read are TGTACCAGCAGCTTACAGGGCTACAATGAG. Looking up the rest from reference TRBV13 and TRBJ2-1 gives the full variable domain: AAGVIQSPRHLIKEKRETATLKCYPIPRHDTVYWYQQGPGQDPQFLISFYEKMQSDKGSIPDRFSAQQFSDYHSELNMSSLELGDSALYFCTSSLQGYNEQFFGPGTRLTVL.

Comment on this clone: The read terminates 3 residues before the CDR3 end, so the remaining end is supplied by the germline J gene. The gene calls are TRBV10-2 and TRBJ2-7; 7 bases line up with TRBD2. Germline V gene lookup returns CDR1 WSHSY and CDR2 SAAADI. The CDR3 has 13 amino acids. V gave up 6 bases and J gave up 4 bases; unmatched junction bases: 6. This chain's CDR3 is CASRTSSRYEQYF. The part of the CDR3 DNA that was read is TGCGCCAGCAGGACTAGCTCACGATACGAG.

Remarks on this clone: The CDR3 goes on 3 residues after the read ends, and that part is filled in from the germline J gene. This rearrangement joins TRBV7-6 to TRBJ2-2, with D perhaps TRBD2 (6 bases). Germline values: CDR1 SGHVS, CDR2 FNYEAQ. The CDR3 totals 16 residues. With 5 bases removed from V and 4 bases from J, the gap between germline ends came to 17 bases. Partial CDR3 DNA: TGTGCCAGCAGCCCCGCGGTAGCGGCGTTCACCGGGGAG. It encodes CASSPAVAAFTGE. The whole CDR3 region reads CASSPAVAAFTGELFF.

This clone is deemed medium-sized by its frequency. The read terminates 3 residues before the CDR3 end, so the remaining end is supplied by the germline J gene. The chain carries TRBV2 and TRBJ2-7; 9 bases are shared with TRBD1. There are 15 residues in the CDR3. V lost 4 bases and J lost 3; bases outside the gene matches: 7. Germline assignment: CDR1 SNHLY and CDR2 FYNNEI. The sequenced part of the CDR3 DNA is TGTGCCAGCAGTGCTGGACAGGGGCCAAACTACGAG. Its protein is CASSAGQGPNYE. The entire CDR3 sequence reads CASSAGQGPNYEQYF.